Sequencing of this T cell receptor (beta chain) was carried out in a study of chemoradiotherapy in HPV16-positive cancers. Study-wide findings and caveats: Better recurrence-free survival went with HPV-responsive T-cell expansion in HPV16-positive patients. Only two HPV16-positive patients supplied the functional HPV-specificity definition. Non-HPV-specific T cells did not expand in tumors during treatment, whereas candidate HPV-specific clones and E7-related motifs did.

Repeated repertoire sampling spanned the course of chemoradiotherapy. Assay: immunoSEQ multiplex PCR; the TCRdb copy retains only in-frame clones and omits some. Of roughly 8,800 clones listed, roughly 71% are singletons. The CDR3 runs 14 residues. V was pared by 2 bases and J by 0 bases, with 10 bases between. Germline CDR1 reads GTSNPN; CDR2 reads SVGIG (reference sequence). This clone was counted only a few times. Antigen specificity is unknown. V and J are TRBV30 and TRBJ1-2; D is ambiguous. The specimen comprised tumor tissue, sampled from a patient who underwent chemoradiotherapy. The receptor's source is a human donor with HPV-associated anogenital cancer. This CDR3 is CAWSRANTNYGYTF. In DNA, the CDR3 is TGTGCCTGGAGTCGGGCGAACACTAACTATGGCTACACCTTC.